One sample yielded the 8 T cell receptor beta chains listed below, sequenced in a study of a mutant IDH1 vaccine in newly diagnosed glioma. These receptors' targets are unknown. Time point of the sample: week 23, last vaccination. One vaccine dose held 300 ug of mutant IDH1 20-mer peptide and came with topical imiquimod. Libraries were prepared by immunoSEQ multiplex PCR; TCRdb keeps only in-frame clonotypes and omits some of them. Of about 81,000 clones listed, approximately 85% are singletons. The sample here was PBMCs, taken from a glioma patient whose treatment included an IDH1 peptide vaccine. Receptors were obtained from a man younger than 40 with glioma. Some clones in this sample may be carry-over from other donors' samples.

The chain carries TRBV7-9 and TRBJ2-7, with 7 bases aligning to TRBD2. There are 15 residues in the CDR3. The germline CDR1 and CDR2 sequences are SEHNR and FQNEAQ (reference sequence). V trimming: 1 base; J trimming: 5 bases; junction bases outside the gene matches: 8. The CDR3: CASSLGTSGGDEQYF. The CDR3 nucleotides are TGTGCCAGCAGCTTAGGGACGTCGGGGGGAGACGAGCAGTACTTC.

The rearrangement links TRBV28 to TRBJ1-2; D is perhaps TRBD1 (5 bases). The CDR3 length is 17 residues. Trimming stripped 5 bases from V and 8 bases from J, with 27 bases between. Germline V lookup: CDR1 MDHEN, CDR2 SYDVKM. The CDR3 spells CASSPQGTTGGVRGYTF. Written as DNA, the CDR3 is TGTGCCAGCAGTCCACAAGGGACCACGGGTGGAGTGAGGGGCTACACCTTC.

This clone occurred once. The chain joins TRBV6-1 to TRBJ2-7; D is ambiguous. This CDR3 has 12 residues. Trimming took off 1 base at V and 2 bases at J, with 3 bases between the two ends. Germline lookup yields CDR1 MNHNS and CDR2 SASEGT. The chain's CDR3 is CASSEGPYEQYF. The DNA for the CDR3 is TGTGCCAGCAGTGAAGGGCCCTACGAGCAGTACTTC.

J is TRBJ2-7 and V is TRBV9; D is uncertain. V was cut by 4 bases and J by 3 bases, with 14 bases left in between. CDR3 length: 14 residues. The germline V gene encodes CDR1 SGDLS and CDR2 YYNGEE. The CDR3 nucleotides are TGTGCCAGCAGCCCCTCGGGCCGGGTCTACGAGCAGTACTTC. Translated, it gives CASSPSGRVYEQYF. Full variable domain (remainder filled in from reference TRBV9 and TRBJ2-7): DSGVTQTPKHLITATGQRVTLRCSPRSGDLSVYWYQQSLDQGLQFLIQYYNGEERAKGNILERFSAQQFPDLHSELNLSSLELGDSALYFCASSPSGRVYEQYFGPGTRLTVT.

The V gene is TRBV28, the J gene TRBJ2-5; D assignment may be TRBD1 or TRBD2 (5 bases each). The CDR3 consists of 14 residues. The V gene's germline CDR1 is MDHEN and CDR2 SYDVKM. The V end lost 6 bases, the J end lost 5 bases, and 16 bases lay between the germline ends. The CDR3 DNA follows: TGTGCCAGCAGCAGAGGGACCAGACGGGAGACCCAGTACTTC. Amino acid sequence: CASSRGTRRETQYF. The whole variable domain, remainder taken from reference TRBV28 and TRBJ2-5, is DVKVTQSSRYLVKRTGEKVFLECVQDMDHENMFWYRQDPGLGLRLIYFSYDVKMKEKGDIPEGYSVSREKKERFSLILESASTNQTSMYLCASSRGTRRETQYFGPGTRLLVL.

The V call is TRBV19, the J call TRBJ2-7, with D unclear. With 2 bases removed from V and 2 bases from J, the gap between germline ends came to 22 bases. Germline V gives CDR1 LNHDA, CDR2 SQIVND (reference sequence). CDR3 length equals 18 residues. DNA of the CDR3: TGTGCCAGTAGTATAACTTATATACTGGGCGGTGGAACCTACGAGCAGTACTTC. Protein: CASSITYILGGGTYEQYF.

The J gene is TRBJ2-7, the V gene TRBV21-1; the table's D call, TRBD1, was not checked against the DNA. TRBV21-1 is a listed pseudogene. This CDR3 comprises 12 residues. CDR3 in amino acids: CASRAATLPQYF. Written as DNA, the CDR3 is TGTGCCAGCAGGGCCGCCACCTTACCGCAGTACTTC.

V is TRBV25-1 and J is TRBJ1-4; D not resolved. Germline assignment: CDR1 MGHDK and CDR2 SYGVNS. The CDR3 is made up of 12 amino acids. Trimming removed 6 bases from V and 8 bases from J, with 10 bases in between. The CDR3 reads CASSPGGEKLFF. CDR3 DNA sequence: TGTGCCAGCAGCCCGGGCGGAGAAAAACTGTTTTTT.